This T cell receptor (beta chain) stems from a study of T cells in Graves' hyperthyroidism and ophthalmopathy. Many counts were recorded for this clonotype. Antigen unknown. TCR beta CDR3 region amplification was performed from RNA transcripts. The HTBI set primed first-round TCR CDR3 RT-PCR. Each CDR3 protein is one row after TCRdb ran MiXCR on the multiplex PCR reads. The profile shows 300,000 to 450,000 distinct CDR3 sequences, less than 15% of them singletons. Patients showing uncontrolled infection, other autoimmune disease, pregnancy or lactation were ineligible. Notes on the study in general: A model of 13 V-J pairs discriminated ophthalmopathy from stable hyperthyroidism.

The TCR comes from a woman aged 18-29 years with Graves' hyperthyroidism. The sequenced sample was blood.

The CDR3 loop is CASSPLVQETQYF. The CDR3 DNA is TGTGCCAGCTCACCACTCGTTCAAGAGACCCAGTACTTC. The chain combines TRBV18 with TRBJ2-5; D gene ambiguous. Germline V gives CDR1 KGHSH, CDR2 LQKENI. V dropped 1 base and J dropped 2 bases, with 5 bases sitting between them. The CDR3 loop spans 13 amino acids.